The clone carrying this T cell receptor (beta chain) has at least ten counts. No antigen is known for it. In building TCR beta libraries, iRepertoire HTBI primers were used together with Arm-PCR of CDR3 regions. TCRdb passed the multiplex PCR reads through MiXCR, listing each CDR3 protein once. The sample contains about 450,000 distinct CDR3 sequences, 12% to 15% of which appear only once. Per the germline V gene, CDR1 is MDHEN and CDR2 is SYDVKM. V was shortened by 8 bases and J by 3 bases, with 10 bases between the two germline ends. The CDR3 contains 12 residues. Documented time point: newly diagnosed GD, antithyroid drugs for less than 3 months. From PBMCs, RNA was extracted and then used to make the TCR library. This record comes from a study of regulatory T cells in long-lasting Graves disease. Findings of the study overall: Persistent Graves' patients showed less TCR diversity than newly diagnosed ones.

The data were also submitted as part of a second study, on T cells in Graves' hyperthyroidism and ophthalmopathy.

The chain employs TRBV28 and TRBJ1-1; no definite D call. Source: peripheral blood mononuclear cells (PBMCs), taken at new diagnosis, from a patient treated with antithyroid drugs. The TCR sequence derives from a woman aged 45-65 years with Graves disease. The DNA of the CDR3 is TGTGCCAGCGCCTGGGGAGACACTGAAGCTTTCTTT. It translates to CASAWGDTEAFF.